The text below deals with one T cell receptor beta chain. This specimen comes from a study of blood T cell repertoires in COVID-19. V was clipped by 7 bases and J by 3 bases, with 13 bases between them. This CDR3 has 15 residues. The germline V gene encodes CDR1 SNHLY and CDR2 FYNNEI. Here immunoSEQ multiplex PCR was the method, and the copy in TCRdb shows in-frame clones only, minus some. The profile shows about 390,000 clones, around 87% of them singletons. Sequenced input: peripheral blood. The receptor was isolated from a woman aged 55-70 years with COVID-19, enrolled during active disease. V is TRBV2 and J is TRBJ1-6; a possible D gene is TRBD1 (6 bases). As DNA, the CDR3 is TGTGCCAGCACCGTACAGGGACGCTATAATTCACCCCTCCACTTT. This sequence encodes CASTVQGRYNSPLHF.